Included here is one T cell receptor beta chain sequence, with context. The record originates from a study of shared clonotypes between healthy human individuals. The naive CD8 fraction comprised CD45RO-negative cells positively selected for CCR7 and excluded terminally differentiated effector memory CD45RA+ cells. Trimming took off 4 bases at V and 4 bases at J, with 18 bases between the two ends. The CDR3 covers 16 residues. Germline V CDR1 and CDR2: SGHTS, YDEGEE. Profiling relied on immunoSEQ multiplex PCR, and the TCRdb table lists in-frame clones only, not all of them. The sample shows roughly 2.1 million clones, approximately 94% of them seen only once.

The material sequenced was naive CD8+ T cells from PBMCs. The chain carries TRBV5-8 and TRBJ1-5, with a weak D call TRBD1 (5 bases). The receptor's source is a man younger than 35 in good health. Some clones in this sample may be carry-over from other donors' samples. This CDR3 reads CASSTVFRDSNQPQHF. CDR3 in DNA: TGTGCCAGCAGCACGGTGTTCAGGGACTCTAATCAGCCCCAGCATTTT.